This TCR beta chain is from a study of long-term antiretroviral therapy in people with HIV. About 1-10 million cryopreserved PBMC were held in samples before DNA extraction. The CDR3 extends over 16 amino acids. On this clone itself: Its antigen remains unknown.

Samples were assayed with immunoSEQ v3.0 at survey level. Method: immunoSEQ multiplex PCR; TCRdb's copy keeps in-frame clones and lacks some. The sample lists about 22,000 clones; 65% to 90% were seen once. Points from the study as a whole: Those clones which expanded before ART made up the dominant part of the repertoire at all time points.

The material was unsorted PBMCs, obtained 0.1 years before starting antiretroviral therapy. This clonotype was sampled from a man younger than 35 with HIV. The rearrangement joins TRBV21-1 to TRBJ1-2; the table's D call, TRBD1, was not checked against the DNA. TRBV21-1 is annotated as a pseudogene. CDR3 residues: CASSEVQGPVNGGYTF. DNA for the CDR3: TGTGCCAGCTCAGAGGTACAGGGGCCCGTGAATGGTGGCTACACCTTC.